A single TCR beta chain is shown here with its context. Sequencing was performed with immunoSEQ multiplex PCR; in TCRdb, only in-frame clones are kept and a portion is missing. Of 200,000 to 250,000 clones listed, roughly 75% are singletons. The data stem from a study of blood T cell repertoires in COVID-19. Study in general: Sample material is recorded as cDNA or gDNA derived from T cells, B-cell-depleted T cells, or PBMCs.

V trimming: 4 bases; J trimming: 0 bases; junction bases outside the gene matches: 17. The CDR3 totals 22 residues. The V gene's germline CDR1 is LGHDT and CDR2 YNNKEL (reference sequence). The clonotype originates from a woman aged 70-85 years with acute or convalescent COVID-19. V gene TRBV3-1 (or the pseudogene TRBV3-2) combines with J gene TRBJ2-3; 15 bases align to TRBD2. Sequenced sample: peripheral blood. The CDR3 region has the DNA TGTGCCAGCAGCCTCCTAATTCCGGGACTAGCGGGGGGTTCCTCTAGCACAGATACGCAGTATTTT. Translating it yields CASSLLIPGLAGGSSSTDTQYF.